This T cell receptor (beta chain) was sequenced during a study of early T cells in non-severe SARS-CoV-2 infection. This clonotype was seen a few times. TCRdb used MiXCR to reprocess the 5' RACE reads, holding one entry per CDR3 protein. This table has 70,000 to 75,000 distinct CDR3 sequences, 12% appearing once. The V gene lost 0 bases and the J gene lost 1 base, with 10 bases spanning the gap. Per germline, CDR1 SGHRS and CDR2 YFSETQ. The CDR3 runs to 15 residues. The rearrangement links TRBV5-1 to TRBJ2-5; D might be TRBD1 (5 bases). Sequencing was carried out using whole blood. The sequence came from an adult who was a healthcare worker with PCR-confirmed SARS-CoV-2 infection or an uninfected control (not recorded which). The CDR3 DNA reads as TGCGCCAGCAGCTTGGTGCAGGGTTCCCAAGAGACCCAGTACTTC. Its protein product is CASSLVQGSQETQYF.